This TCR beta chain was obtained from a study of patients and donors after allogeneic stem cell transplantation. The germline V gene encodes CDR1 MGHRA and CDR2 YSYEKL. V was pared by 3 bases and J by 1 base, with 12 bases between. This CDR3 is 15 amino acids long. TCRdb itself ran the RT-PCR reads through MiXCR, one entry per CDR3 protein. The profile shows 15,000 or so distinct CDR3 sequences, around 29% of them singletons. Sequenced input: blood, either unsorted or a sorted T cell fraction (not recorded which). The clonotype was recovered from a human donor who was either an allogeneic HSCT recipient or a stem cell or donor lymphocyte infusion donor (not recorded which). It is not recorded whose cells these are; they may come from a transplant donor. The rearrangement links TRBV4-1 to TRBJ2-5; D is undetermined. Here the CDR3 DNA reads TGCGCCAGCAGCCACCCTAACATGGCCCAAGAGACCCAGTACTTC. Translated, it gives CASSHPNMAQETQYF.